Following are 5 T cell receptor beta chains from one sample sequenced in a study of T cell repertoires in cytomegalovirus infection. Their specific antigens are unknown. TCRdb recomputed calls from the reads with MiXCR, one row per CDR3 protein. This table has some 800,000 distinct CDR3 sequences, almost 30% appearing once. The input for sequencing was cultured CD8+ T cells from PBMCs, taken from culture after CMV antigen stimulation. These receptor sequences come from a human donor in good health (CMV status not recorded). Some clones in this sample may be carry-over from other donors' samples.

This clonotype has just a few counts. V gene TRBV7-9 combines with J gene TRBJ2-7; D might be TRBD1 (6 bases). Germline CDR1 is SEHNR and CDR2 is FQNEAQ (reference sequence). This CDR3 is built from 14 residues. V was clipped by 5 bases and J by 2 bases, with 13 bases between them. The CDR3 nucleotides read TGTGCCAGCAGCATGGGGGCGGTAACCTACGAGCAGTACGTC. Its translation: CASSMGAVTYEQYV.

The V call is TRBV29-1, the J call TRBJ2-5; maybe TRBD1 (6 bases). Trimming stripped 3 bases from V and 6 bases from J, with 11 bases between. This CDR3 is built from 12 residues. Germline V gives CDR1 SQVTM, CDR2 ANQGSEA. In DNA, the CDR3 is TGCAGCGTTGATAAACAGGGCAAGACCCAGTACTTC. Protein product: CSVDKQGKTQYF.

The chain carries TRBV28 and TRBJ1-2, with D unresolved. Germline V gene lookup returns CDR1 MDHEN and CDR2 SYDVKM. The CDR3 loop spans 13 amino acids. V shed 11 bases and J shed 4 bases, with 17 bases lying between them. In DNA, the CDR3 is TGTGCCCAACTCCCAGCCCCAGCCTATGGCTACACCTTC. This encodes CAQLPAPAYGYTF.

The gene calls are TRBV2 and TRBJ2-7; no definite D call. V was trimmed by 5 bases and J by 7 bases, leaving 6 bases between them. CDR1 is SNHLY, CDR2 FYNNEI, per germline. The CDR3 length is 10 residues. The CDR3: CASSPGEQYF. The DNA of the CDR3 is TGTGCCAGCAGTCCCGGAGAGCAGTACTTC.

V is TRBV7-6 and J is TRBJ2-7; D uncertain. Germline CDR1 reads SGHVS; CDR2 reads FNYEAQ. The CDR3 consists of 13 residues. The V end was cut by 5 bases, the J end by 4 bases, with 12 bases between. CDR3 DNA sequence: TGTGCCAGCAGCCCCGAGAGGAGTTACGAGCAGTACTTC. It is translated as CASSPERSYEQYF. Complete variable domain (other parts from reference TRBV7-6 and TRBJ2-7): GAGVSQSPRYKVTKRGQDVALRCDPISGHVSLYWYRQALGQGPEFLTYFNYEAQQDKSGLPNDRFSAERPEGSISTLTIQRTEQRDSAMYRCASSPERSYEQYFGPGTRLTVT.